This TCR beta chain comes out of a study of blood T cell repertoires in COVID-19. Study information: Collection of acute and convalescent COVID-19 samples took place in the United States, Italy and Spain. The cDNA or gDNA used as material had been derived from T cells, B-cell-depleted T cells, or PBMCs.

Per the study methods: Reference gene primer amplification in the assay estimated nucleated cell counts. Repertoires were generated with immunoSEQ multiplex PCR, while TCRdb's copy carries only in-frame clones and drops some. V and J calls and clone size are copied from that table; D and trimming were computed from the DNA. Among some 16,000 clones listed, 89% were seen once. The CDR3 sequence is 13 residues long. With 6 bases clipped from V and 7 bases from J, the junction kept 8 bases outside the gene matches. Germline V gene lookup returns CDR1 MNHEY and CDR2 SVGAGI. This receptor was taken from an elderly man with acute or convalescent COVID-19. This sequence joins TRBV6-5 and TRBJ1-2; TRBD1 aligns across 7 bases. Input material: peripheral blood. The CDR3 sequence: CASSALTGTGYTF. The CDR3 DNA reads as TGTGCCAGCAGCGCCCTGACAGGGACTGGCTACACCTTC.